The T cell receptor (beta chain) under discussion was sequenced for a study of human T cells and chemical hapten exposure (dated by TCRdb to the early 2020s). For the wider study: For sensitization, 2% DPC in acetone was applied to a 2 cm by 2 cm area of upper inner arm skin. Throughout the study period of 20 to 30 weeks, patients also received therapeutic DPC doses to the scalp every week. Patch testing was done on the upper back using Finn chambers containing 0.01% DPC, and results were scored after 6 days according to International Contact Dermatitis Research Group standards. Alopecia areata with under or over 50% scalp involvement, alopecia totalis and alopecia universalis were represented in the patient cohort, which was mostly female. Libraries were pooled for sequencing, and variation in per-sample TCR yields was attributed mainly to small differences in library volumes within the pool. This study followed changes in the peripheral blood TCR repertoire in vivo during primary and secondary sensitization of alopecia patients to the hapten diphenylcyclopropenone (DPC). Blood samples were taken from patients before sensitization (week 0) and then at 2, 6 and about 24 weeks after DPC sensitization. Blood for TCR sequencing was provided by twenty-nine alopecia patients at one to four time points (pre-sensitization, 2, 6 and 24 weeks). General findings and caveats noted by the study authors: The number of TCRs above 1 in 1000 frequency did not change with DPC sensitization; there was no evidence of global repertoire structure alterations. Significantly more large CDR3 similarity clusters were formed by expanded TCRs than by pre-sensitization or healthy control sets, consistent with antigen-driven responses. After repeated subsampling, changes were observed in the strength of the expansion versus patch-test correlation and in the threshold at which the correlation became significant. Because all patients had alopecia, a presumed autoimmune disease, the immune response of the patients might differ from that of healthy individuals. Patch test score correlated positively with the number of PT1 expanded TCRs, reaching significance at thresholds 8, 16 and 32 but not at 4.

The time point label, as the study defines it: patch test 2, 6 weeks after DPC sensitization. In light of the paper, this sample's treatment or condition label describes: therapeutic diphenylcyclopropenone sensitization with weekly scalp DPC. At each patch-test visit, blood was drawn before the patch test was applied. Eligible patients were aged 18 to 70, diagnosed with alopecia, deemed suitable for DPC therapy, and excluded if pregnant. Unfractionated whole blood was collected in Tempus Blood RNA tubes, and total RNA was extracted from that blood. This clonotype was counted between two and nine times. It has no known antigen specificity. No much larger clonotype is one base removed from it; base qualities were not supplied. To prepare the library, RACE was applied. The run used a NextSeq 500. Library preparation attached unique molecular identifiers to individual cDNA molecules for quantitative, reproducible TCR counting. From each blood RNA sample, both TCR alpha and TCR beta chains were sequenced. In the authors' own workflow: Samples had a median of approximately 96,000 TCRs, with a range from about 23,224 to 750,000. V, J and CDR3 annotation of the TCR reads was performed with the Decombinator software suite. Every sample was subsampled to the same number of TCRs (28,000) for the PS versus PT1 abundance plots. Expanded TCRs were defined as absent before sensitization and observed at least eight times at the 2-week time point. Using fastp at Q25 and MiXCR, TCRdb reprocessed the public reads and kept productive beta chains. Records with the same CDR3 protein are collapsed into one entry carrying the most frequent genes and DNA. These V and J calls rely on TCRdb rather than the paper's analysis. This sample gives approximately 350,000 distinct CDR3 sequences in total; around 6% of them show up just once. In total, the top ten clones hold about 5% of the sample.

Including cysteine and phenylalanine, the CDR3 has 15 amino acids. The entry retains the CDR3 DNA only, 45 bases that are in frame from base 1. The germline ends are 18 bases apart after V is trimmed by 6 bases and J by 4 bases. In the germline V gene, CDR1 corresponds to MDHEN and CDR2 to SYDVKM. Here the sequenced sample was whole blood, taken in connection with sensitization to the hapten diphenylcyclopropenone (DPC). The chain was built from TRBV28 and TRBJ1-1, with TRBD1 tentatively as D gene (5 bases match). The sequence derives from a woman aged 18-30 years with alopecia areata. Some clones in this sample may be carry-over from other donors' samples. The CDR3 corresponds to CASRTPQGGGTEAFF. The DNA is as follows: TGTGCCAGCAGAACGCCCCAGGGAGGAGGCACTGAAGCTTTCTTT.